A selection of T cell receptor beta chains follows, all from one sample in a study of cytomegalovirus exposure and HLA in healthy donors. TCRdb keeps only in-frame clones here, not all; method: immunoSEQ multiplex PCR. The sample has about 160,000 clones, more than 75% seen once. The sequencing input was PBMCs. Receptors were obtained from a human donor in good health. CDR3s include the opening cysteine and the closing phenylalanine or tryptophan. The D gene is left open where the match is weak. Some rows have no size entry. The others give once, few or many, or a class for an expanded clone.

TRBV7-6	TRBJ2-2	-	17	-	CASSLGGHAVMAGELFF	TGTGCCAGCAGCTTAGGGGGGCACGCTGTAATGGCCGGGGAGCTGTTTTTT
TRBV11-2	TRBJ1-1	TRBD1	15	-	CASLHPGQLNTEAFF	TGTGCCAGCCTACACCCGGGACAGTTGAACACTGAAGCTTTCTTT
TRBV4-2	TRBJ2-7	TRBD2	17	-	CASSPHRGGTSDYEQYF	TGTGCCAGCAGCCCCCACAGGGGAGGGACTAGCGACTACGAGCAGTACTTC
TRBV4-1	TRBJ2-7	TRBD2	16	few	CASSQDPKAGAYEQYF	TGCGCCAGCAGCCAAGATCCCAAGGCGGGAGCCTACGAGCAGTACTTC
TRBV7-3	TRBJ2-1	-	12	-	CASSPHEGEQFF	TGTGCCAGCAGCCCCCATGAGGGTGAGCAGTTCTTC
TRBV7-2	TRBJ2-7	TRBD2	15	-	CASSLAASGIGEQYF	TGTGCCAGCAGCTTAGCGGCTAGCGGGATAGGCGAGCAGTACTTC
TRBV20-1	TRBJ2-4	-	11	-	CSARQINIQYF	TGCAGTGCTAGACAGATAAACATTCAGTACTTC
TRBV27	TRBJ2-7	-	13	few	CASSIGHTYEQYF	TGTGCCAGCAGCATAGGACATACCTACGAGCAGTACTTC
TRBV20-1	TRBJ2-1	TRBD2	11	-	CSLSGSNEQFF	TGCAGTTTGAGCGGGAGCAATGAGCAGTTCTTC
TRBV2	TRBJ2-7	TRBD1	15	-	CASSEGTGGLHEQYF	TGTGCCAGCAGTGAAGGGACAGGCGGACTCCACGAGCAGTACTTC
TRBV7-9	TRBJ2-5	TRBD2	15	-	CASSSGGPAQETQYF	TGTGCCAGCAGCTCGGGGGGACCAGCGCAAGAGACCCAGTACTTC
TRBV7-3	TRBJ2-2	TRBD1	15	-	CASSQGQVRSGELFF	TGTGCCAGCAGCCAGGGACAGGTTCGAAGCGGGGAGCTGTTTTTT
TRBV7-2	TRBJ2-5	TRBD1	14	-	CASSPDRVLETQYF	TGTGCCAGCAGCCCCGACAGGGTTTTAGAGACCCAGTACTTC
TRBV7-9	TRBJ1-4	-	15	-	CASSYSVEYNEKLFF	TGTGCCAGCAGCTACTCAGTGGAGTATAATGAAAAACTGTTTTTT
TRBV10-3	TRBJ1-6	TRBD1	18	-	CAISEPGQGARYNSPLHF	TGTGCCATCAGTGAACCGGGACAGGGGGCTAGGTATAATTCACCCCTCCACTTT
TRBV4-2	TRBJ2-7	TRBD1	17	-	CASSRSWGQGPVLEQYF	TGTGCCAGCAGCAGGAGTTGGGGACAGGGCCCCGTCCTAGAGCAGTACTTC
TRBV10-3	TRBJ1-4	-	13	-	CAISEIGGDMLFF	TGTGCCATCAGTGAGATCGGGGGGGATATGCTGTTTTTT
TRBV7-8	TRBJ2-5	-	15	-	CASSLGSLGRETQYF	TGTGCCAGCAGCTTGGGTAGTCTAGGTAGGGAGACCCAGTACTTC
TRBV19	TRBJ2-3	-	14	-	CASGRGLGTDTQYF	TGTGCCAGTGGGCGGGGATTGGGCACAGATACGCAGTATTTT
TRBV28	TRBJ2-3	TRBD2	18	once	CASSLSLLAGSDTDTQYF	TGTGCCAGCAGTTTATCCCTTCTAGCGGGAAGTGACACAGATACGCAGTATTTT
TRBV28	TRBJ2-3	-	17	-	CASSLGEAVIPPDTQYF	TGTGCCAGCAGTTTAGGAGAAGCGGTTATACCCCCAGATACGCAGTATTTT
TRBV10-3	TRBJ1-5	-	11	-	CAIRYTKPQHF	TGTGCCATCAGGTACACGAAGCCCCAGCATTTT
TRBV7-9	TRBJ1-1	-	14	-	CASSPWTENPEAFF	TGTGCCAGCAGCCCGTGGACAGAAAACCCTGAAGCTTTCTTT
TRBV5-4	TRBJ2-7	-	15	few	CASSLGSQQFYEQYF	TGTGCCAGCAGCTTGGGCTCGCAACAATTTTACGAGCAGTACTTC
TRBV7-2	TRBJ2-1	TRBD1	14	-	CASSLIAKRTGEFF	TGTGCCAGCAGCTTAATAGCCAAGCGGACAGGGGAGTTCTTC
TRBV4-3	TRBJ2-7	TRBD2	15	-	CASSPTRLAVPEQYF	TGCGCCAGCAGCCCCACAAGACTAGCGGTGCCCGAGCAGTACTTC
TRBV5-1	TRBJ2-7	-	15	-	CASSLVADKKYEQYF	TGCGCCAGCAGCTTGGTAGCGGACAAGAAATACGAGCAGTACTTC
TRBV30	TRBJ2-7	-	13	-	CAWRPDSPYEQYF	TGTGCCTGGAGGCCGGACAGCCCCTACGAGCAGTACTTC
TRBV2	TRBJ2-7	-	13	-	CASMRTASYEQYF	TGTGCCAGCATGAGGACAGCTTCCTACGAGCAGTACTTC
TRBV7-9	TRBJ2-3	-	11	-	CASSFSDTQYF	TGTGCCAGCAGCTTTTCTGATACGCAGTATTTT
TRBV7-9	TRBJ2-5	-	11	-	CASSVAETQYF	TGTGCCAGCAGCGTTGCGGAGACCCAGTACTTC
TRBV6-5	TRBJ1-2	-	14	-	CASGERDRSYGYTF	TGTGCCAGCGGGGAGAGGGATAGGAGCTATGGCTACACCTTC
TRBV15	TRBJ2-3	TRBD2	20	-	CATSRFGLAGTISAGNTQYF	TGTGCCACCAGCAGATTTGGACTAGCGGGAACGATTTCTGCGGGGAATACGCAGTATTTT
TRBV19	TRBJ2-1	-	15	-	CASSILAIAQNEQFF	TGTGCCAGTAGTATTTTGGCAATTGCCCAAAATGAGCAGTTCTTC
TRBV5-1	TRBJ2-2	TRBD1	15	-	CASSLGQGATGELFF	TGCGCCAGCAGCTTGGGACAGGGGGCTACCGGGGAGCTGTTCTTT
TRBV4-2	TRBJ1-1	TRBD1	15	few	CASSQTKTGKAEAFF	TGTGCCAGCAGCCAGACTAAGACAGGGAAGGCTGAAGCTTTCTTT
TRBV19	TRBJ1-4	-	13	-	CASKGTTNEKLFF	TGTGCCAGCAAGGGGACAACTAATGAAAAACTGTTTTTT
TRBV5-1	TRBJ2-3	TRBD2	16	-	CASSSGLAEGTDTQYF	TGCGCCAGCAGCTCGGGACTAGCGGAAGGCACAGATACGCAGTATTTT
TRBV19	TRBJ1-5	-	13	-	CASSMSSNQPQHF	TGTGCCAGTAGTATGAGCAGCAATCAGCCCCAGCATTTT
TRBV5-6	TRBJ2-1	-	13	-	CASTQGGLNEQFF	TGTGCGTCGACACAGGGTGGGTTAAATGAGCAGTTCTTC
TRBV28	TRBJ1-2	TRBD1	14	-	CASRQMGQGYGYTF	TGTGCCAGCCGTCAAATGGGACAGGGGTATGGCTACACCTTC
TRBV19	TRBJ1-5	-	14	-	CASSIRGAGQPQHF	TGTGCCAGTAGTATTAGGGGAGCGGGTCAGCCCCAGCATTTT
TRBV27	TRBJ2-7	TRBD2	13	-	CASKPGLVTEQYF	TGTGCCAGCAAACCGGGACTAGTTACCGAGCAGTACTTC
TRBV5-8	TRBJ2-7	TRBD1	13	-	CASRRTGGIEQYF	TGTGCCAGCAGGCGCACAGGGGGAATAGAGCAGTACTTC
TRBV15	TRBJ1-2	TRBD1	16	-	CATSRVVGTGSFGYTF	TGTGCCACCAGCAGAGTAGTCGGGACAGGGAGTTTTGGCTACACCTTC
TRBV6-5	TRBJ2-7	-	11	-	CASHDSYEQYF	TGTGCCAGCCATGACAGTTACGAGCAGTACTTC
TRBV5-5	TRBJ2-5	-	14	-	CASSFGRVGETQYF	TGTGCCAGCAGCTTCGGCAGGGTTGGGGAGACCCAGTACTTC
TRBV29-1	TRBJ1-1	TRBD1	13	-	CSVDRTGGTEAFF	TGCAGCGTTGATAGAACAGGGGGCACTGAAGCTTTCTTT